A single sample gave rise to the 8 T cell receptor beta chains below, sequenced in a study of cytomegalovirus exposure and HLA in healthy donors. Both 60 Vbeta primers and 13 Jbeta primers went into the PCR. Sequencing used immunoSEQ multiplex PCR; TCRdb keeps in-frame clones, though not all of them. The listing contains 65,000 to 80,000 clones. The material sequenced was PBMCs. Receptors were obtained from a female donor in good health and CMV-seropositive.

The J gene is TRBJ1-2, the V gene TRBV25-1, with 11 bases identical to TRBD1. CDR1 and CDR2 (germline): MGHDK, SYGVNS. V dropped 3 bases and J dropped 4; count of bases not matched to a gene: 4. The CDR3 extends over 15 amino acids. The CDR3 DNA reads as TGTGCCAGCAGTGAGGGCGGGACAGGGGGCTATGGCTACACCTTC. Translated: CASSEGGTGGYGYTF.

The rearrangement joins TRBV6-6 to TRBJ2-5; 7 bases are shared with TRBD1. The V gene end was trimmed by 2 bases and the J gene end by 2 bases; junction bases not matched to a gene: 8. Germline-derived CDR1 and CDR2 are MNHNY and SVGAGI (reference sequence). The CDR3 runs 16 residues. CDR3 nucleotide sequence: TGTGCCAGCAGTTACGGGGACAGAGAAATTCAAGAGACCCAGTACTTC. Translation: CASSYGDREIQETQYF.

V and J are TRBV7-2 and TRBJ1-5, with no clear D. Trimming stripped 1 base from V and 6 bases from J, with 4 bases between. Germline values: CDR1 SGHTA, CDR2 FQGNSA. The CDR3 has 12 residues. The CDR3 protein is CASSLGGQPQHF. The DNA for the CDR3 is TGTGCCAGCAGCTTAGGCGGTCAGCCCCAGCATTTT.

V usage is TRBV28 and J usage is TRBJ2-6, with D perhaps matching TRBD2 (6 bases). The CDR3 is made up of 18 amino acids. Germline assignment: CDR1 MDHEN and CDR2 SYDVKM. V was shortened by 5 bases and J by 0 bases, with 17 bases between the two germline ends. This CDR3 is CASSEGRLGLSGANVLTF. The CDR3, as DNA: TGTGCCAGCAGTGAGGGGAGGCTGGGCCTCTCTGGGGCCAACGTCCTGACTTTC.

The chain couples TRBV4-3 to TRBJ1-2; weak D call: TRBD1 (5 bases). V lost 1 base, J lost 8 bases, and 14 bases lay in between. This CDR3 has 14 amino acids. Germline CDR1 and CDR2: LGHNA and YSLEER. The chain's CDR3 is CASSQVRGTRGYTF. CDR3 DNA: TGCGCCAGCAGCCAAGTCAGAGGGACTCGGGGCTACACCTTC.

The rearrangement joins TRBV29-1 to TRBJ1-2; 8 nucleotides agree with TRBD1. CDR3 length equals 11 residues. Germline V gives CDR1 SQVTM, CDR2 ANQGSEA. V shed 4 bases, J shed 9 bases, and the junction held 4 bases outside the gene matches. CDR3 residues: CSVARTGSYTF. In DNA, the CDR3 is TGCAGCGTTGCACGGACAGGGAGCTACACCTTC.

The chain is built from TRBV7-8 and TRBJ1-2; D possibly corresponds to TRBD1 (6 bases). This CDR3 has 14 amino acids. Trimming stripped 4 bases from V and 4 bases from J, with 13 bases between. Germline CDR1 SGHVS, CDR2 FQNEAQ. DNA of the CDR3: TGTGCCAGCAGCTCAGGACAGAGGTCCTATGGCTACACCTTC. As protein: CASSSGQRSYGYTF.

The chain joins TRBV7-6 to TRBJ2-2; TRBD2 aligns across 12 bases. CDR3 size: 16 residues. With V trimmed by 4 bases and J by 5 bases, 5 bases remained unmatched. The germline gives CDR1 SGHVS, CDR2 FNYEAQ. The CDR3 nucleotides are TGTGCCAGCAGCTCCCGACTAGCGGGGGTAACCGGGGAGCTGTTTTTT. Its translation is CASSSRLAGVTGELFF.